The 10 T cell receptor beta chains below come from one sample, sequenced in a study of blood T cell repertoires in COVID-19. Using immunoSEQ multiplex PCR, the repertoire was profiled, and TCRdb retains in-frame clones only, with some absent. The data hold 65,000 to 80,000 clones, with about 90% observed a single time. The sample consisted of peripheral blood. The source is a human donor in a cohort sampled during active COVID-19.

This chain joins TRBV19 and TRBJ1-5, with 9 positions matching TRBD1. CDR3 length equals 14 residues. J lost 5 bases, V lost 7 bases, and 6 bases had no gene match. Germline values: CDR1 LNHDA, CDR2 SQIVND (reference sequence). CDR3 nucleotides: TGTGCCAGTACGAGGGACAGGGTCTATCAGCCCCAGCATTTT. As protein: CASTRDRVYQPQHF.

The V gene is TRBV18, the J gene TRBJ1-3; no clear D. Per germline, CDR1 KGHSH and CDR2 LQKENI. Trimming left V 4 bases short and J 2 bases short, with 12 bases between. The CDR3 contains 15 residues. CDR3 bases: TGTGCCAGCTCACTCGACTCGGGGACTGGAAACACCATATATTTT. It encodes CASSLDSGTGNTIYF.

The gene calls are TRBV5-1 and TRBJ2-7; the D gene is possibly TRBD1 (6 bases). V dropped 0 bases and J dropped 0 bases, with 10 bases sitting between them. The CDR3 covers 15 residues. Germline lookup yields CDR1 SGHRS and CDR2 YFSETQ. The CDR3 loop reads CASSLGAGDSYEQYF. The CDR3 DNA follows: TGCGCCAGCAGCTTGGGGGCAGGGGACTCCTACGAGCAGTACTTC.

The rearrangement joins TRBV6-1 to TRBJ2-1, with 13 bases aligning to TRBD2. J lost 1 base, V lost 5 bases, and 11 bases had no gene match. The CDR3 has 19 amino acids. Germline-derived CDR1 and CDR2 are MNHNS and SASEGT. CDR3 residues: CASSKGLAGALLSYNEQFF. The CDR3 DNA is TGTGCCAGCAGTAAAGGACTAGCGGGGGCCTTACTTTCCTACAATGAGCAGTTCTTC.

This clone was seen only a few times. V is TRBV5-1 and J is TRBJ2-5; 14 positions agree with TRBD2. Trimming at V came to 4 bases and at J to 5 bases, leaving 10 bases not matched to a gene. Germline V gene sequence: CDR1 SGHRS, CDR2 YFSETQ. The CDR3 has 17 residues. CDR3 nucleotide sequence: TGCGCCAGCAGCGGACGACTAGCGGGGGGGCCTCGGGAGACCCAGTACTTC. Its translation: CASSGRLAGGPRETQYF.

The chain uses TRBV27 and TRBJ1-6; the D is unclear. The germline V gene encodes CDR1 MNHEY and CDR2 SMNVEV (reference sequence). The CDR3 has 19 amino acids. The V end was cut by 5 bases, the J end by 6 bases, with 26 bases between. The CDR3 loop is CASSPNLYRSSGINSPLHF. DNA of the CDR3: TGTGCCAGCAGTCCGAATCTCTATCGAAGCTCCGGGATTAATTCACCCCTCCACTTT.

The rearrangement joins TRBV5-1 to TRBJ1-2, with TRBD1 matching 10 bases. From germline, CDR1 is SGHRS and CDR2 YFSETQ. V gave up 2 bases and J gave up 3 bases; unmatched junction bases: 4. The CDR3 length is 15 residues. In nucleotides, the CDR3 is TGCGCCAGCAGCTTAGGGGGGACAGGGGACTATGGCTACACCTTC. It specifies CASSLGGTGDYGYTF.

The V call is TRBV27, the J call TRBJ2-7, with TRBD2 identical over 7 bases. There are 15 residues in the CDR3. CDR1 is MNHEY, CDR2 SMNVEV, per germline (reference sequence). V was pared by 8 bases and J by 7 bases, with 17 bases of the junction left unmatched. CDR3 in amino acids: CASRASGPPGGEQYF. CDR3 in DNA: TGTGCCAGCCGGGCTAGCGGACCTCCTGGGGGGGAGCAGTACTTC.

The chain combines TRBV10-3 with TRBJ2-1; possible D gene TRBD1, 6 bases. The CDR3 covers 15 residues. V was cut by 4 bases and J by 2 bases, with 12 bases left in between. In germline, CDR1 is ENHRY, CDR2 SYGVKD. The CDR3 DNA is TGTGCCATCAGTGCAGGGGATGGGACCTACAATGAGCAGTTCTTC. Translation: CAISAGDGTYNEQFF.

The CDR3 protein is CASSLGGARAEAFF. The CDR3 DNA sequence: TGTGCCAGCAGCTTAGGTGGGGCGCGTGCTGAAGCTTTCTTT. This sequence joins TRBV7-3 and TRBJ1-1; D perhaps matches TRBD1 (5 bases). The germline gives CDR1 SGHTA, CDR2 FQGTGA. The CDR3 consists of 14 residues. V shed 2 bases and J shed 6 bases, with 13 bases lying between them.